This T cell receptor beta chain was obtained from a study of shared clonotypes between healthy human individuals. The healthy adult donors were HIV-negative and reported no recent acute infections or vaccinations. Those who donated, Caucasian adults without exception, all lived in Nashville, Tennessee. To make CD8 memory, CD45RO+ cells were put together with CCR7-negative CD45RA+ TemRA cells. Study-level results: Naive CD4 clonotype sharing across several donors was around 5%.

TCRdb's copy holds only in-frame clones and misses some; the assay was immunoSEQ multiplex PCR. The sample comprises fewer than 850,000 clones, about 90% of which are singletons, and about a third rests with the top ten. The table lists this clone with a few counts. Its antigen is not known. The V and J ends lost 2 bases and 0 bases respectively, with 14 bases between them. Germline CDR1 reads MNHNS; CDR2 reads SASEGT. The length of the CDR3 is 17 residues. The genes are TRBV6-1 and TRBJ2-1; TRBD1 or TRBD2 may be the D gene (6 bases each). Specimen: memory CD8+ T cells from PBMCs. Regarding subset: CD45RO+ cells pooled with CCR7-negative TemRA cells. This clonotype was obtained from a man aged 18 to 30 in good health. Some clones in this sample may be carry-over from other donors' samples. The DNA of the CDR3 is TGTGCCAGCAGTGAATTTGGGGGGCTGAACTCCTACAATGAGCAGTTCTTC. Residues: CASSEFGGLNSYNEQFF.